This TCR beta chain is drawn from a study of OX40 agonist ivuxolimab in advanced cancers. Across the whole study: The drug used for patients, ivuxolimab, was an agonistic anti-OX40 (CD134) antibody. Study findings and constraints: What antigens the expanded peripheral T cells recognized was never established.

On this clone: Its specificity is not known.

Libraries were prepared by immunoSEQ multiplex PCR; TCRdb keeps only in-frame clonotypes and omits some of them. The table has 60,000 or so clones, roughly 85% seen once. Autoimmune disease history or systemic immunosuppression barred patients. CDR3 length: 17 amino acids. V was pared by 7 bases and J by 0 bases, with 15 bases of the junction left unmatched. Germline CDR1 is GTSNPN and CDR2 is SVGIG (reference sequence). The receptor comes from an adult with an advanced solid tumor such as melanoma, head and neck, liver or kidney cancer. The J gene is TRBJ2-3, the V gene TRBV30, with TRBD2 matching over 8 bases. The sample in question was CD4+ or CD8+ T cells sorted from blood, obtained in a trial of the OX40 agonist ivuxolimab. CDR3 loop: CAFDLGLAGFSTDTQYF. The CDR3 nucleotides read TGTGCCTTTGATTTGGGGCTAGCGGGTTTTAGCACAGATACGCAGTATTTT.